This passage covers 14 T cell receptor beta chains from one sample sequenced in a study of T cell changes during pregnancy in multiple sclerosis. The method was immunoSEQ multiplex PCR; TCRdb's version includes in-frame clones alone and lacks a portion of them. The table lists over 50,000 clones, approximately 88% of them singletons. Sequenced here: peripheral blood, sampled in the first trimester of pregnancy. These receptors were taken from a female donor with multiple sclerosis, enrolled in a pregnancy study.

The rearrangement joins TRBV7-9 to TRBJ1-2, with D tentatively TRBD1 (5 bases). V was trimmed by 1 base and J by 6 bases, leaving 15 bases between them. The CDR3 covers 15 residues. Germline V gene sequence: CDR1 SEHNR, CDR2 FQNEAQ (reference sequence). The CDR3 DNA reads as TGTGCCAGCAGCTTAGAGGTCGGACAAAATGATGGCTACACCTTC. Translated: CASSLEVGQNDGYTF.

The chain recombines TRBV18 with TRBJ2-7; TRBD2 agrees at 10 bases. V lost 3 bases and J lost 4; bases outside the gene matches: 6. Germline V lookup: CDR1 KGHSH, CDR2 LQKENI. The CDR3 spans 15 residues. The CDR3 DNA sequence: TGTGCCAGCTCACCGACCGCTAGCGGGAGTTACGAGCAGTACTTC. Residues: CASSPTASGSYEQYF.

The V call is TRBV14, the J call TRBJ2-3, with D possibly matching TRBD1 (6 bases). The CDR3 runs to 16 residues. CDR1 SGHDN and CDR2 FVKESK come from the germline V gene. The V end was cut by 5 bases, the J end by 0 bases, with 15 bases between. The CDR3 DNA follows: TGTGCCAGCAGCGACGAACAGGGTTGGAGCACAGATACGCAGTATTTT. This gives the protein CASSDEQGWSTDTQYF.

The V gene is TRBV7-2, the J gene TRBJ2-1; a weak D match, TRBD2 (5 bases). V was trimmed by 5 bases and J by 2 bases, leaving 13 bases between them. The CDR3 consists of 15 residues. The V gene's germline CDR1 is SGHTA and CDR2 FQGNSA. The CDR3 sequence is CASSEDSDPYNEQFF. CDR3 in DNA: TGTGCCAGCAGCGAGGACTCGGACCCCTACAATGAGCAGTTCTTC.

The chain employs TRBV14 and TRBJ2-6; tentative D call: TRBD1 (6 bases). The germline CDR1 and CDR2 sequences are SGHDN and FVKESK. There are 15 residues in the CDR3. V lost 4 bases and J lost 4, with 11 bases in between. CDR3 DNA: TGTGCCAGCAGCCTCCGGACAGACGGGGCCAACGTCCTGACTTTC. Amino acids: CASSLRTDGANVLTF.

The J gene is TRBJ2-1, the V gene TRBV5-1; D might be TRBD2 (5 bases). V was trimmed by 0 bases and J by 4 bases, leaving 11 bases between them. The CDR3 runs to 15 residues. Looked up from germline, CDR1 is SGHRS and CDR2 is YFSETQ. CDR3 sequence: CASSLGTRPYNEQFF. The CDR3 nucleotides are TGCGCCAGCAGCTTGGGGACTCGACCTTACAATGAGCAGTTCTTC.

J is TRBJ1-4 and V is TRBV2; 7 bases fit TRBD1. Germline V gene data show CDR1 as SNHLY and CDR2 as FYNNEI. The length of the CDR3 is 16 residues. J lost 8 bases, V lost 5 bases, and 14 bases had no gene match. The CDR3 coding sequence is TGTGCCAGCAGTTACAAAGACAGGGCCGGAGGGGAAAAACTGTTTTTT. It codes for CASSYKDRAGGEKLFF.

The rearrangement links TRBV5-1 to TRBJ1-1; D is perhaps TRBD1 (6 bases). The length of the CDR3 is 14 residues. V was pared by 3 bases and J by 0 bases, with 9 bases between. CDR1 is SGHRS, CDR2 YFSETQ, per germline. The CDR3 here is CASSSDSLNTEAFF. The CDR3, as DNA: TGCGCCAGCAGCTCGGACAGTCTGAACACTGAAGCTTTCTTT.

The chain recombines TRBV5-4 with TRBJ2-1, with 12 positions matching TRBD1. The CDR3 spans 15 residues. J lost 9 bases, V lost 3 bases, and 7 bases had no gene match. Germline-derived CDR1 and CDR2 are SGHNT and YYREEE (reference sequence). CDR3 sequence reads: CASSSPGQGAGEQFF. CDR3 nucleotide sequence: TGTGCCAGCAGCTCCCCGGGACAGGGGGCAGGTGAGCAGTTCTTC.

The CDR3 here is CASSLGGQMNTEAFF. CDR3 bases: TGTGCCAGCAGCTTGGGCGGACAAATGAACACTGAAGCTTTCTTT. J is TRBJ1-1 and V is TRBV5-4, with D possibly being TRBD1 (5 bases). Looked up from germline, CDR1 is SGHNT and CDR2 is YYREEE (reference sequence). The CDR3 contains 15 residues. V was cut by 0 bases and J by 0 bases, with 9 bases left in between.

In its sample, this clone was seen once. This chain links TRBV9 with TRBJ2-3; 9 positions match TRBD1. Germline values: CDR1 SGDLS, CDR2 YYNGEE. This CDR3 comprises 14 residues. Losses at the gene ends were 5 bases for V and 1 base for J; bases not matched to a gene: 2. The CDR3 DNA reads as TGTGCCAGCAGTGGGGACAGGGGCACAGATACGCAGTATTTT. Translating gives CASSGDRGTDTQYF. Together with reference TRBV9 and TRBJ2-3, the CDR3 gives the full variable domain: DSGVTQTPKHLITATGQRVTLRCSPRSGDLSVYWYQQSLDQGLQFLIQYYNGEERAKGNILERFSAQQFPDLHSELNLSSLELGDSALYFCASSGDRGTDTQYFGPGTRLTVL.

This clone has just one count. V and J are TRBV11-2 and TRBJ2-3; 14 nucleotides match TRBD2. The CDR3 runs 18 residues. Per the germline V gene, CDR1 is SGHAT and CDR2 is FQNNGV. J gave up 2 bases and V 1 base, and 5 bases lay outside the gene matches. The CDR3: CASSLAWTSGGFTDTQYF. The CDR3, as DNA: TGTGCCAGCAGCTTAGCATGGACTAGCGGGGGGTTCACAGATACGCAGTATTTT.

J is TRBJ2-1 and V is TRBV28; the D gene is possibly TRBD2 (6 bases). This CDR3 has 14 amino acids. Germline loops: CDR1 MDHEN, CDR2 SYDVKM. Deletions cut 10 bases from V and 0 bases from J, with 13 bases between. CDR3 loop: CATLDGSSYNEQFF. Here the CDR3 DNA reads TGTGCCACCCTAGACGGGAGCTCCTACAATGAGCAGTTCTTC. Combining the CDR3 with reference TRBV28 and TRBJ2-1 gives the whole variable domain DVKVTQSSRYLVKRTGEKVFLECVQDMDHENMFWYRQDPGLGLRLIYFSYDVKMKEKGDIPEGYSVSREKKERFSLILESASTNQTSMYLCATLDGSSYNEQFFGPGTRLTVL.

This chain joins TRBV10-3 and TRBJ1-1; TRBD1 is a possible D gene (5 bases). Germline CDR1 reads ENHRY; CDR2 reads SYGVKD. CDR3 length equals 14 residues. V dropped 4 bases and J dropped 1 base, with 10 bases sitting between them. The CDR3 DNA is TGTGCCATCAGTGGACTGACAGCGAACACTGAAGCTTTCTTT. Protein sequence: CAISGLTANTEAFF.